This TCR beta chain was found in a study of OX40 agonist ivuxolimab in advanced cancers. About the study: A mean age of around 66 years, range roughly 20 to 79, was recorded, and roughly 80% were male. Eligibility admitted prior anti-PD-1, anti-PD-L1 or anti-CTLA-4 therapy; around 41% had some. Study-wide points: Both CD4+ and CD8+ T cell populations in blood had undergone clonal expansion by week 6 at 0.1 to 3.0 mg/kg. Expanded peripheral T cells had an undetermined antigen specificity.

Germline CDR1 is SGHTA and CDR2 is FQGNSA. CDR3 size: 17 residues. V lost 5 bases and J lost 3; bases outside the gene matches: 11. On this clone: What it binds is not known.

Profiled with immunoSEQ multiplex PCR; TCRdb holds only in-frame clones, not every one. This sample has about 42,000 clones, with 90% found just once. The chain links TRBV7-2 to TRBJ2-3; 10 bases line up with TRBD2. This receptor was taken from an adult with an advanced solid tumor such as melanoma, head and neck, liver or kidney cancer. The source was CD4+ or CD8+ T cells sorted from blood, collected in a trial of the OX40 agonist ivuxolimab. This CDR3 is CASSRGLAGVGTDTQYF. The CDR3 nucleotides read TGTGCCAGCAGCCGAGGCCTAGCGGGAGTGGGGACAGATACGCAGTATTTT.